This T cell receptor beta chain was identified during a study of metastatic and nonmetastatic thyroid tumors. At the level of the study: Repertoires from malignant and benign thyroid patients were compared across blood and tumor or nodule tissue.

In the authors' workflow: Clinicopathological groups differed in CDR3, with these differences serving to build a distant-metastasis classifier for papillary thyroid cancer. TCRdb re-analyzed the PCR reads using MiXCR. The V and J calls reflect TCRdb's pipeline rather than the authors' work. The sample consists of around 25,000 clones, 20% to 30% of them appearing once. Treatment of any kind had been given to no patient before thyroid surgery. This clone was recorded many times. No antigen is known for it. Study-level points and caveats: TCR beta diversity was reportedly significantly higher in malignant thyroid tumors than benign nodules, in blood and tumor.

The germline CDR1 and CDR2 sequences are SEHNR and FQNEAQ (reference sequence). The CDR3 consists of 14 residues. V gene TRBV7-9 combines with J gene TRBJ2-6; D call uncertain. The sequence came from a female donor with papillary thyroid cancer or a benign thyroid nodule (not recorded which). Some clones in this sample may be carry-over from other donors' samples. Sequencing was performed on blood. The CDR3 DNA reads as TGTGGGCAGCCGAAGAGCTCTGGGGCCAACGTCCTGACTTTC. Amino acid sequence: CGQPKSSGANVLTF.